These T cell receptor beta chains were read from a single sample in a study of blood T cell repertoires in COVID-19. Generated by immunoSEQ multiplex PCR, the TCRdb table keeps only in-frame clones and is missing some. The sample includes over 150,000 clones, around 85% of them seen just once. Sequenced: peripheral blood. These receptors were obtained from a man aged 80 or over with COVID-19, enrolled during active disease. Both conserved end residues are part of each CDR3. D genes are given only for firm matches. A row's size may be missing; if present it is once, few, many or a size class.

>once|TRBD2|TRBV7-2|TRBJ2-3
CASSLGSGRAFTDTQYF
TGTGCCAGCAGCTTAGGTAGCGGGAGGGCTTTCACAGATACGCAGTATTTT
>NA|TRBD2|TRBV5-1|TRBJ2-1
CASSRSGGAGNEQFF
TGCGCCAGCAGCCGGAGCGGGGGGGCAGGCAATGAGCAGTTCTTC
>NA|TRBD2|TRBV5-1|TRBJ2-1
CASSPGTSGYNEQFF
TGCGCCAGCAGTCCCGGGACTAGCGGATACAATGAGCAGTTCTTC
>NA|TRBD1|TRBV7-3|TRBJ1-2
CASSLTGQGGYGYTF
TGTGCCAGCAGCTTAACGGGACAGGGAGGATATGGCTACACCTTC
>NA|NA|TRBV4-1|TRBJ2-1
CASSHLWERAGYNEQFF
TGCGCCAGCAGCCACCTCTGGGAGCGGGCAGGCTACAATGAGCAGTTCTTC
>few|NA|TRBV10-3|TRBJ1-3
CAISDVDTIYF
TGTGCCATCAGTGACGTAGACACCATATATTTT
>NA|NA|TRBV15|TRBJ1-4
CATSRGGQGEKLFF
TGTGCCACCAGCAGAGGGGGCCAGGGTGAAAAACTGTTTTTT
>NA|TRBD1|TRBV11-2|TRBJ2-7
CASSRDSQTIYEQYF
TGTGCCAGCAGCCGGGACAGTCAGACCATCTACGAGCAGTACTTC
>NA|NA|TRBV4-3|TRBJ1-6
CASSQGGGGLGSPLHF
TGCGCCAGCAGCCAAGGAGGGGGGGGCCTGGGTTCACCCCTCCACTTT
>NA|NA|TRBV2|TRBJ1-5
CASSPRGGLGNQPQHF
TGTGCCAGCAGTCCAAGAGGGGGTTTGGGCAATCAGCCCCAGCATTTT
>NA|NA|TRBV6-5|TRBJ1-4
CASSPWQGGEKLFF
TGTGCCAGCAGTCCGTGGCAGGGTGGCGAAAAACTGTTTTTT
>NA|TRBD2|TRBV11-3|TRBJ2-3
CASSVHPGGADTQYF
TGTGCCAGCAGCGTCCACCCCGGGGGGGCAGATACGCAGTATTTT
>NA|NA|TRBV7-6|TRBJ1-5
CASSHLQGQPQHF
TGTGCCAGCAGCCATCTTCAGGGCCAGCCCCAGCATTTT
>NA|TRBD2|TRBV9|TRBJ2-2
CASSPRGGTTGELFF
TGTGCCAGCAGCCCCCGGGGGGGGACTACCGGGGAGCTGTTTTTT
>NA|TRBD1|TRBV6-6|TRBJ1-1
CASSSYRGLNTEAFF
TGTGCCAGCAGTTCATACAGGGGTTTAAACACTGAAGCTTTCTTT
>NA|NA|TRBV2|TRBJ1-2
CASSSEWGYTF
TGTGCCAGCAGCTCCGAGTGGGGCTACACCTTC
>NA|TRBD1|TRBV3-1/TRBV3-2|TRBJ2-5
CASSQEPPTGWETQYF
TGTGCCAGCAGCCAAGAGCCCCCGACAGGGTGGGAGACCCAGTACTTC
>NA|NA|TRBV3-1/TRBV3-2|TRBJ1-5
CASSSGTGYNQPQHF
TGTGCCAGCAGTAGCGGGACGGGCTACAATCAGCCCCAGCATTTT
>NA|TRBD1|TRBV7-3|TRBJ1-3
CASSSWTGGSGNTIYF
TGTGCCAGCAGCTCTTGGACAGGGGGCAGTGGAAACACCATATATTTT
>few|NA|TRBV5-1|TRBJ1-2
CASSLDRAGPTHGYTF
TGCGCCAGCAGCTTGGACAGGGCTGGCCCGACTCATGGCTACACCTTC
>NA|TRBD1|TRBV6-5|TRBJ1-1
CASRGQTNTEAFF
TGTGCCAGCAGGGGACAGACAAACACTGAAGCTTTCTTT
>NA|NA|TRBV3-1/TRBV3-2|TRBJ2-7
CASSQDPRNEQYF
TGTGCCAGCAGCCAAGATCCCAGAAACGAGCAGTACTTC
>NA|TRBD2|TRBV6-6|TRBJ2-5
CASSSAGGETQYF
TGTGCCAGCAGTTCAGCGGGAGGGGAGACCCAGTACTTC
>NA|TRBD1|TRBV4-3|TRBJ2-2
CASSTGQENGELFF
TGCGCCAGCAGCACGGGACAGGAAAACGGGGAGCTGTTTTTT
>NA|TRBD2|TRBV29-1|TRBJ2-1
CSVYGTSGGDEQFF
TGCAGCGTTTACGGGACTAGCGGGGGGGATGAGCAGTTCTTC
>NA|NA|TRBV13|TRBJ1-2
CASSLDPDSDYGYTF
TGTGCCAGCAGCTTAGACCCGGACAGTGACTATGGCTACACCTTC
>NA|TRBD1|TRBV7-2|TRBJ2-1
CASTEGAPYNEQFF
TGTGCCAGCACAGAGGGGGCCCCTTACAATGAGCAGTTCTTC
>NA|NA|TRBV14|TRBJ1-6
CASSLTGFYNSPLHF
TGTGCCAGCAGCCTAACAGGGTTCTATAATTCACCCCTCCACTTT
>NA|NA|TRBV7-8|TRBJ1-1
CASSLRIGQPYTEAFF
TGTGCCAGCAGTTTGAGAATTGGACAGCCTTACACTGAAGCTTTCTTT
>NA|NA|TRBV18|TRBJ1-1
CASSPQGSLASEAFF
TGTGCCAGCTCCCCTCAGGGCAGTTTGGCATCTGAAGCTTTCTTT
>NA|NA|TRBV20-1|TRBJ1-4
CSAGDGGKLFF
TGCAGTGCTGGGGACGGGGGAAAACTGTTTTTT
>NA|NA|TRBV5-1|TRBJ1-1
CASNRQNMNTEAFF
TGCGCCAGCAACCGACAGAACATGAACACTGAAGCTTTCTTT
>NA|NA|TRBV5-1|TRBJ1-1
CASSPRAGVNTEAFF
TGCGCCAGCAGCCCCCGGGCAGGGGTGAACACTGAAGCTTTCTTT
>NA|TRBD1|TRBV11-2|TRBJ2-2
CASSSRQGHTGELFF
TGTGCCAGCAGCTCCCGACAGGGGCACACCGGGGAGCTGTTTTTT
>NA|NA|TRBV19|TRBJ1-4
CASSMSGSGSEKLFF
TGTGCCAGTAGTATGTCGGGGAGCGGCAGTGAAAAACTGTTTTTT
>NA|TRBD1|TRBV19|TRBJ1-5
CASSVPGQFDSNQPQHF
TGTGCCAGTAGTGTTCCGGGACAGTTTGATAGCAATCAGCCCCAGCATTTT
>NA|NA|TRBV6-6|TRBJ1-4
CASSSIDGGNEKLFF
TGTGCCAGCAGTTCGATCGATGGAGGGAATGAAAAACTGTTTTTT
>NA|TRBD1|TRBV5-1|TRBJ1-5
CASSVTPGQSNQPQHF
TGCGCCAGCAGCGTGACACCGGGACAGAGCAATCAGCCCCAGCATTTT
>NA|NA|TRBV3-1/TRBV3-2|TRBJ1-2
CASSPTANYGYTF
TGTGCCAGCAGCCCCACAGCTAACTATGGCTACACCTTC
>NA|TRBD1|TRBV15|TRBJ2-1
CATSSRHRGNEQFF
TGTGCCACCAGCAGCCGACACAGGGGTAATGAGCAGTTCTTC
>few|NA|TRBV5-1|TRBJ1-4
CASSPSGSNEKLFF
TGCGCCAGCAGCCCGTCGGGATCCAATGAAAAACTGTTTTTT
>once|NA|TRBV2|TRBJ1-6
CASKTAPSSYNSPLHF
TGTGCCAGCAAGACAGCCCCGAGCTCCTATAATTCACCCCTCCACTTT
>once|TRBD1|TRBV19|TRBJ2-1
CASSEGAPDNEQFF
TGTGCCAGTAGTGAGGGGGCGCCGGACAATGAGCAGTTCTTC
>once|TRBD1|TRBV6-2/TRBV6-3|TRBJ1-2
CASSLAGFGTDNYGYTF
TGTGCCAGCAGCTTAGCCGGATTTGGGACAGATAACTATGGCTACACCTTC
>NA|TRBD2|TRBV4-2|TRBJ2-3
CASSPGLAGVTDTQYF
TGTGCCAGCAGCCCGGGACTAGCTGGGGTGACAGATACGCAGTATTTT
>NA|TRBD1|TRBV9|TRBJ1-2
CASRGQGRNYGYTF
TGTGCCAGCAGGGGACAGGGGCGTAACTATGGCTACACCTTC
>NA|NA|TRBV12-3/TRBV12-4|TRBJ2-2
CASRGANGELFF
TGTGCCAGCAGGGGGGCCAACGGGGAGCTGTTTTTT
>NA|NA|TRBV7-6|TRBJ1-1
CASSLGGSQNTEAFF
TGTGCCAGCAGCTTAGGGGGCAGTCAGAACACTGAAGCTTTCTTT
>NA|TRBD1|TRBV5-1|TRBJ2-5
CASSLLRGDSQETQYF
TGCGCCAGCAGCTTGCTTCGTGGGGACAGCCAAGAGACCCAGTACTTC